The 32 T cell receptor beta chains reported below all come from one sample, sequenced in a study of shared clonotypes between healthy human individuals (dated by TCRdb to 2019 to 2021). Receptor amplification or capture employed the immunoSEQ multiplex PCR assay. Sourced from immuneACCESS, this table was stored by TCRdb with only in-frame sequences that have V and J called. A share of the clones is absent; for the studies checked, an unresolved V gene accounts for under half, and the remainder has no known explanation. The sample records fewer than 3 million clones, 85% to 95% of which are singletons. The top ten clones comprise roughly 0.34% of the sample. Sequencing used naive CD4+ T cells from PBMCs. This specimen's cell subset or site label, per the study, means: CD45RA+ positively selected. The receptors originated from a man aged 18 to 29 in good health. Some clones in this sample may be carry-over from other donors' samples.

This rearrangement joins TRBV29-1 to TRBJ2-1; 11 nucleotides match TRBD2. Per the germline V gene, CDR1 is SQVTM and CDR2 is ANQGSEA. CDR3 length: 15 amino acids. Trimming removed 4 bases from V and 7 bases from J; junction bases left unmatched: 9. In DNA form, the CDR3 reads TGCAGCGTTGCCCTAAGCACTAGCGGGAGTAATGAGCAGTTCTTC. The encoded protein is CSVALSTSGSNEQFF.

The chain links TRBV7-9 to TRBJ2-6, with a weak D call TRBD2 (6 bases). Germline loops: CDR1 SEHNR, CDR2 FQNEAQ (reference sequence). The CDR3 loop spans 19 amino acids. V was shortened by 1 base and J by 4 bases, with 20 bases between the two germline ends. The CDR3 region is CASSLVGDGGLGGANVLTF. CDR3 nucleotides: TGTGCCAGCAGCTTAGTGGGTGACGGGGGACTTGGCGGGGCCAACGTCCTGACTTTC.

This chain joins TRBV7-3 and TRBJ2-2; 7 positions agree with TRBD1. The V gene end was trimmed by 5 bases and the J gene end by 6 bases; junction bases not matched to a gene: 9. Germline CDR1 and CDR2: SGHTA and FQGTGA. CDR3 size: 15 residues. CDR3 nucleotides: TGTGCCAGCAGCGAACAGGGGACAGTCCCCGGGGAGCTGTTTTTT. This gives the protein CASSEQGTVPGELFF.

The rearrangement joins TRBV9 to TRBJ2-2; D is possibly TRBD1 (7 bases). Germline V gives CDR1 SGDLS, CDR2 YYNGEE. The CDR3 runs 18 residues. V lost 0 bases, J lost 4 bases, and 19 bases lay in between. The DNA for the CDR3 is TGTGCCAGCAGCGTAGAGGGCAGGGGGGTCTTCGTCACCGGGGAGCTGTTTTTT. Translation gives CASSVEGRGVFVTGELFF.

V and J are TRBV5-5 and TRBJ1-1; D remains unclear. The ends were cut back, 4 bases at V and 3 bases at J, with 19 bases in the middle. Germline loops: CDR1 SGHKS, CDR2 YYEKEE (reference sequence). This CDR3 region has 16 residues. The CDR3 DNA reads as TGTGCCAGCAGCCCGCTGGGCCGGCGGGGTGACACTGAAGCTTTCTTT. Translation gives CASSPLGRRGDTEAFF.

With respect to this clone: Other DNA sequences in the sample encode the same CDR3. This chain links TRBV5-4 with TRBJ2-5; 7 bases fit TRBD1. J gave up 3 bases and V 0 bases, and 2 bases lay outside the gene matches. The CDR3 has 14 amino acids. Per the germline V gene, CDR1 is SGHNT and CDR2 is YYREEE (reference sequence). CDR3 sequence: CASSLGGTEETQYF. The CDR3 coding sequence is TGTGCCAGCAGCTTGGGAGGGACAGAAGAGACCCAGTACTTC.

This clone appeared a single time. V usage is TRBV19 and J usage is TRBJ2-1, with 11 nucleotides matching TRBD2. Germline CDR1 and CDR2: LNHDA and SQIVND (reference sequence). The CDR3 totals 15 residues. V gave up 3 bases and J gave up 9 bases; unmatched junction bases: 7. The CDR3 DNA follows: TGTGCCAGTAGTATGGGACTAGCGGCCTTGGGTGAGCAGTTCTTC. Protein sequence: CASSMGLAALGEQFF.

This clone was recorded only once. The CDR3 protein is CASSFVPGPHYTF. The CDR3 nucleotides read TGTGCCAGCAGTTTTGTTCCCGGGCCACACTACACCTTC. The chain couples TRBV28 to TRBJ1-2; no firm D call. Looked up from germline, CDR1 is MDHEN and CDR2 is SYDVKM. Between the trimmed V and J ends, which lost 3 bases and 10 bases, there was a span of 15 bases. CDR3 length: 13 amino acids.

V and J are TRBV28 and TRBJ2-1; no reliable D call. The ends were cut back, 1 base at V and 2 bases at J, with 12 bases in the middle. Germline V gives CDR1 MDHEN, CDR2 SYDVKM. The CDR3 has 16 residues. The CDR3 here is CASSLSPHIAYNEQFF. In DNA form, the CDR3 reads TGTGCCAGCAGTTTATCCCCTCACATTGCCTACAATGAGCAGTTCTTC.

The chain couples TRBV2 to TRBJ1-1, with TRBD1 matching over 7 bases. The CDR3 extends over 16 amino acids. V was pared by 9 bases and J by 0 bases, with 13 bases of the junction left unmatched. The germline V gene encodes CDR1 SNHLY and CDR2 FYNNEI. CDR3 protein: CARDRITGVMNTEAFF. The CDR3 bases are TGTGCCAGGGACCGAATTACAGGGGTAATGAACACTGAAGCTTTCTTT. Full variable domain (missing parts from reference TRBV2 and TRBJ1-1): EPEVTQTPSHQVTQMGQEVILRCVPISNHLYFYWYRQILGQKVEFLVSFYNNEISEKSEIFDDQFSVERPDGSNFTLKIRSTKLEDSAMYFCARDRITGVMNTEAFFGQGTRLTVV.

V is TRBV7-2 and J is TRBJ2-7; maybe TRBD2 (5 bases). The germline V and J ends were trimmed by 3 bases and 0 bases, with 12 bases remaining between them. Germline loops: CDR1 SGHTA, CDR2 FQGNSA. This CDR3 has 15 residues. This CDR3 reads CASSFGSGSSYEQYF. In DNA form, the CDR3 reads TGTGCCAGCAGCTTTGGCTCGGGGTCCTCCTACGAGCAGTACTTC.

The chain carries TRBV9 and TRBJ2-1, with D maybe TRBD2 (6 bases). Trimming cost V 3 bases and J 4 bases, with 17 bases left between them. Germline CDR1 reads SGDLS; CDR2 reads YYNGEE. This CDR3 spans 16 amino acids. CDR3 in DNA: TGTGCCAGCAGCGAACTCGGGGACTCGCCGTACAATGAGCAGTTCTTC. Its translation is CASSELGDSPYNEQFF.

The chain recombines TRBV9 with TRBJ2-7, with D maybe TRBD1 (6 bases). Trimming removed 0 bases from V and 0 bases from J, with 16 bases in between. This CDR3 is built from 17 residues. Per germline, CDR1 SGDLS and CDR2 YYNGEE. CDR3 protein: CASSVGIPGASSYEQYF. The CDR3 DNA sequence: TGTGCCAGCAGCGTAGGGATCCCAGGGGCGAGCTCCTACGAGCAGTACTTC. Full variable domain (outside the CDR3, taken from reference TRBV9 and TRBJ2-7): DSGVTQTPKHLITATGQRVTLRCSPRSGDLSVYWYQQSLDQGLQFLIQYYNGEERAKGNILERFSAQQFPDLHSELNLSSLELGDSALYFCASSVGIPGASSYEQYFGPGTRLTVT.

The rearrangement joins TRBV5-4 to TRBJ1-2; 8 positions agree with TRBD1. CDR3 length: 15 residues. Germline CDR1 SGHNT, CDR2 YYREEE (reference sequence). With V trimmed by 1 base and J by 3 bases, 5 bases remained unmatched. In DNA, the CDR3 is TGTGCCAGCAGCTTGCCGACAGGGGCGGACTATGGCTACACCTTC. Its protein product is CASSLPTGADYGYTF.

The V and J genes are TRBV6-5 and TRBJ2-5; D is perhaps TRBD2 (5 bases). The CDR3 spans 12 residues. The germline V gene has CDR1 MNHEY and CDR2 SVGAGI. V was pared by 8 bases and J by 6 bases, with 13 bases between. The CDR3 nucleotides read TGTGCCAGCTCGGGGTCGGGAAAGACCCAGTACTTC. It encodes CASSGSGKTQYF.

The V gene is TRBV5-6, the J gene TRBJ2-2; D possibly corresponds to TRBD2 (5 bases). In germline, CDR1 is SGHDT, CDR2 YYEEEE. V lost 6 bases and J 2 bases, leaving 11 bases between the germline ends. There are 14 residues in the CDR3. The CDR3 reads CASMRALNTGELFF. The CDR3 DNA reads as TGTGCCAGCATGAGGGCCCTCAACACCGGGGAGCTGTTTTTT. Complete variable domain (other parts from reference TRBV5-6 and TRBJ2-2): DAGVTQSPTHLIKTRGQQVTLRCSPKSGHDTVSWYQQALGQGPQFIFQYYEEEERQRGNFPDRFSGHQFPNYSSELNVNALLLGDSALYLCASMRALNTGELFFGEGSRLTVL.

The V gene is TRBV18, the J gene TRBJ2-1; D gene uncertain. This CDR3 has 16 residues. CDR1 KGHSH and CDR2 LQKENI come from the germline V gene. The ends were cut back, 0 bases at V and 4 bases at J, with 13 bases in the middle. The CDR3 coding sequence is TGTGCCAGCTCACCACCGGGCAGGTCGATATACAATGAGCAGTTCTTC. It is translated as CASSPPGRSIYNEQFF. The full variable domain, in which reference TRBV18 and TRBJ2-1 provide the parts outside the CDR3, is NAGVMQNPRHLVRRRGQEARLRCSPMKGHSHVYWYRQLPEEGLKFMVYLQKENIIDESGMPKERFSAEFPKEGPSILRIQQVVRGDSAAYFCASSPPGRSIYNEQFFGPGTRLTVL.

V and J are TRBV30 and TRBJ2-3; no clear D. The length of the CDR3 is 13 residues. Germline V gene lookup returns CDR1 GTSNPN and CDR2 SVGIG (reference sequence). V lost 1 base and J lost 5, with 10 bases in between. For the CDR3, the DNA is TGTGCCTGGAGTGGGCAGGCAGTAGATACGCAGTATTTT. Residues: CAWSGQAVDTQYF.

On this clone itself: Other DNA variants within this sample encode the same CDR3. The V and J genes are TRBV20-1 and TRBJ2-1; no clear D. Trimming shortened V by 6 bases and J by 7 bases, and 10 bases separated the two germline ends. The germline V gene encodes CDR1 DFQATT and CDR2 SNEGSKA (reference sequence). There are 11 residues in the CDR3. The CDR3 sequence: CSAQTRNEQFF. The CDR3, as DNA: TGCAGTGCACAAACGAGAAATGAGCAGTTCTTC.

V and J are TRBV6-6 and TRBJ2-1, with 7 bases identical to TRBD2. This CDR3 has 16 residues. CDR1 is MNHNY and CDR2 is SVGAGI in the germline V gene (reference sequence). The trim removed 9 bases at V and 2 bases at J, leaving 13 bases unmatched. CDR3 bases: TGTGCCAGTCCCGGGGTTCTAGCGGAGGCCTACAATGAGCAGTTCTTC. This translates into CASPGVLAEAYNEQFF.

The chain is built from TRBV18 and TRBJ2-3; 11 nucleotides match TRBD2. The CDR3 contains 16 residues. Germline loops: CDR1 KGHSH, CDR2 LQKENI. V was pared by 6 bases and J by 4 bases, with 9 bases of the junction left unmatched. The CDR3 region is CASSPTSGSISDTQYF. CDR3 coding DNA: TGTGCCAGCTCCCCCACTAGCGGGAGTATATCAGATACGCAGTATTTT.

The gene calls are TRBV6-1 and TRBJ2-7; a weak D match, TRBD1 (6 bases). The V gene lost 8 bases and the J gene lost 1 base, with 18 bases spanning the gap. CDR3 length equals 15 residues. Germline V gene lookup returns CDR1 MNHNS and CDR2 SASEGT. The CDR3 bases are TGTGCCAGCCCTTCCGGACAGCCCGGGTCCTACGAGCAGTACTTC. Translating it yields CASPSGQPGSYEQYF.

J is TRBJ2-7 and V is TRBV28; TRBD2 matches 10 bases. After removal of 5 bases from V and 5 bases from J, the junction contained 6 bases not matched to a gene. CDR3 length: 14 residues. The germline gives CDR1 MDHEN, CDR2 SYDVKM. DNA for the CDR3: TGTGCCAGCAGTCGCAGCGGGAGGGCCCACGAGCAGTACTTC. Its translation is CASSRSGRAHEQYF.

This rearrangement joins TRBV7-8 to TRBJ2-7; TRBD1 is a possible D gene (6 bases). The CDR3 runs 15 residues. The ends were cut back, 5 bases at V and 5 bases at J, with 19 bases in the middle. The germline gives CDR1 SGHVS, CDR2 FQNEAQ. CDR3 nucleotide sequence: TGTGCCAGCAGCCCGAACAGGGTTCGTTTCCACGAGCAGTACTTC. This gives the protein CASSPNRVRFHEQYF.

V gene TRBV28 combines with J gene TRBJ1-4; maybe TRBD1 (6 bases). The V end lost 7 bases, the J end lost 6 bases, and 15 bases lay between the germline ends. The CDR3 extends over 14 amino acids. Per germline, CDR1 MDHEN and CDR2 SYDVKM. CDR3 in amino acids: CASTGAGLYEKLFF. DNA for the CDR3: TGTGCCAGCACGGGGGCAGGTCTCTATGAAAAACTGTTTTTT.

Here the CDR3 reads CSVAGLAAYEQYF. The CDR3 DNA follows: TGCAGCGTCGCGGGACTAGCGGCCTACGAGCAGTACTTC. This rearrangement joins TRBV29-1 to TRBJ2-7; 11 nucleotides align to TRBD2. The CDR3 has 13 residues. Trimming at V came to 6 bases and at J to 2 bases, leaving 3 bases not matched to a gene. CDR1 is SQVTM and CDR2 is ANQGSEA in the germline V gene.

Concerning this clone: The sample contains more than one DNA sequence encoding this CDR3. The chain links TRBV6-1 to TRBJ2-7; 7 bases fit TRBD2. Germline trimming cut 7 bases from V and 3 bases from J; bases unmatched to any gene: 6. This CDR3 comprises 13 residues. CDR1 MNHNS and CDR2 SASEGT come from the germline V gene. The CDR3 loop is CASKKREDYEQYF. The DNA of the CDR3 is TGTGCCAGCAAAAAGCGGGAAGACTACGAGCAGTACTTC.

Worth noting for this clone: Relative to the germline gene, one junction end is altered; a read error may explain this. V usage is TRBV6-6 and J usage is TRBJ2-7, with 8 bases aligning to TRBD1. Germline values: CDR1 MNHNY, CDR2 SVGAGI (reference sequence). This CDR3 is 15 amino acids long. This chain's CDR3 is CASSPSKDRDQRTDF. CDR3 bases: TGTGCCAGCAGTCCATCGAAGGACAGGGACCAAAGGACGGACTTC.

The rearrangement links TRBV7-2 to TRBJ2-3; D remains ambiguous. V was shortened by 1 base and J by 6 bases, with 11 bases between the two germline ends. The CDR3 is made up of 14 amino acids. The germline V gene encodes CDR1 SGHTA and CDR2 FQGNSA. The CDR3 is CASSLVVEGDTQYF. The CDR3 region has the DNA TGTGCCAGCAGCTTAGTTGTGGAAGGGGATACGCAGTATTTT.

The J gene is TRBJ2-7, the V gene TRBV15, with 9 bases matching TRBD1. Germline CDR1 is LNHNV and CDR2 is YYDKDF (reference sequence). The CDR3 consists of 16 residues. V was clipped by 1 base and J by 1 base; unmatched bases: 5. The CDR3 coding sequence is TGTGCCACCAGCAGAGTCGGACAGGGGATTTCCTACGAGCAGTACTTC. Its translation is CATSRVGQGISYEQYF.

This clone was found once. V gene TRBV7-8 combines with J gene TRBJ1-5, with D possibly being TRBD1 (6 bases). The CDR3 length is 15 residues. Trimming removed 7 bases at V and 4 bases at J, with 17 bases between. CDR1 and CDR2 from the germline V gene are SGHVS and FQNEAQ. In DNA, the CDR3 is TGTGCCAGCACTAACACAGGGTTGGGAAATCAGCCCCAGCATTTT. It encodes CASTNTGLGNQPQHF.

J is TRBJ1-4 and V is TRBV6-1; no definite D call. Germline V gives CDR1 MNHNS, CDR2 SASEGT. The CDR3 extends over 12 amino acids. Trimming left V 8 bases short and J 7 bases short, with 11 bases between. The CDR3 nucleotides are TGTGCCAGCGCCCGACTTTTTGAAAAACTGTTTTTT. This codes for CASARLFEKLFF.